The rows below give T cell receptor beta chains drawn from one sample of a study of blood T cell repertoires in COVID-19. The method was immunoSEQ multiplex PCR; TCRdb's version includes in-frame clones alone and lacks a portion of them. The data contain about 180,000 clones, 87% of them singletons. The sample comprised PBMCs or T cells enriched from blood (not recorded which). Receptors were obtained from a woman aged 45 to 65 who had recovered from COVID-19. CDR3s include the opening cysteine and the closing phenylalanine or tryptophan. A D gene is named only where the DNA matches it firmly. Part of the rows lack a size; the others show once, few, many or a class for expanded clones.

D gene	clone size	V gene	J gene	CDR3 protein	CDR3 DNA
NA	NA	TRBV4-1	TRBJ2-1	CASSTQGNEQFF	TGCGCCAGCAGCACCCAGGGGAATGAGCAGTTCTTC
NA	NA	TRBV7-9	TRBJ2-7	CASSPQQGMNHEQYF	TGTGCCAGCAGCCCTCAACAGGGAATGAACCACGAGCAGTACTTC
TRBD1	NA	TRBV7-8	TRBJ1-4	CASSLSRDRNEKLFF	TGTGCCAGCAGCCTATCCCGGGACAGGAATGAAAAACTGTTTTTT
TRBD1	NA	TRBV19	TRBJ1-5	CASSGRSGTGGKFSNQPQHF	TGTGCCAGTAGTGGACGTTCCGGGACAGGGGGCAAATTTAGCAATCAGCCCCAGCATTTT
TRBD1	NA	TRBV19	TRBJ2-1	CASTRTGSDEQFF	TGTGCCAGTACCAGGACAGGTTCGGATGAGCAGTTCTTC
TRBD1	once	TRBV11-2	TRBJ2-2	CASSSGQGVDTGELFF	TGTGCCAGCAGCTCCGGACAGGGCGTAGACACCGGGGAGCTGTTTTTT
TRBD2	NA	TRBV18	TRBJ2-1	CASSPPGLAGNEQFF	TGTGCCAGCTCACCGCCGGGACTAGCGGGCAATGAGCAGTTCTTC
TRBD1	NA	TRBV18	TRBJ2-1	CASSPGQGHNEQFF	TGTGCCAGCTCACCGGGACAGGGACACAATGAGCAGTTCTTC
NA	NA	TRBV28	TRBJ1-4	CASSLYSTNEKLFF	TGTGCCAGCAGTTTATACTCAACTAATGAAAAACTGTTTTTT
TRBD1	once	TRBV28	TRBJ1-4	CASSAAWAGGHEKLFF	TGTGCCAGCAGCGCCGCCTGGGCAGGGGGCCATGAAAAACTGTTTTTT
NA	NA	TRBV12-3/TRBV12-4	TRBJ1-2	CASSYQNGNGYTF	TGTGCCAGCAGTTACCAAAACGGGAATGGCTACACCTTC
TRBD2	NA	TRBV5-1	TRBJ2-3	CASSSISSGRAPDTQYF	TGCGCCAGCAGCTCGATTTCTAGCGGGAGGGCCCCAGATACGCAGTATTTT
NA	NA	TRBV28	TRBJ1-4	CASSLRLREKLFF	TGTGCCAGCAGCCTGCGGCTCCGGGAAAAACTGTTTTTT
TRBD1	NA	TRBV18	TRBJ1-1	CASSPPGQRNTEAFF	TGTGCCAGCTCACCACCGGGACAGAGGAACACTGAAGCTTTCTTT
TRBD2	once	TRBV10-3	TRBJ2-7	CAIRGTSESSSYEQYF	TGTGCCATCAGAGGGACTAGCGAATCCTCCTCCTACGAGCAGTACTTC
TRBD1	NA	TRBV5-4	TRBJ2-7	CASSLNRGVYEQYF	TGTGCCAGCAGCTTAAACAGGGGTGTCTACGAGCAGTACTTC
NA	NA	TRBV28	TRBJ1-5	CASSLIAAARGASRSNQPQHF	TGTGCCAGCAGTTTAATCGCGGCGGCTCGCGGGGCCAGTCGAAGCAATCAGCCCCAGCATTTT
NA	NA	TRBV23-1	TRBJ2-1	CASTRLPSSYNEQFF	TGCGCCAGCACTCGACTCCCAAGCTCCTACAATGAGCAGTTCTTC
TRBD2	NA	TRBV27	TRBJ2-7	CAAGTSEAREQYF	TGTGCCGCGGGGACTAGCGAGGCTCGGGAGCAGTACTTC
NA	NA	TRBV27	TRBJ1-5	CASRQGVEPQHF	TGTGCCAGCAGACAGGGAGTGGAGCCCCAGCATTTT
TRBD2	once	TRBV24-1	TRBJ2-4	CATSDFAPSGGNKNIQYF	TGTGCCACCAGTGATTTCGCCCCTTCGGGAGGAAACAAAAACATTCAGTACTTC
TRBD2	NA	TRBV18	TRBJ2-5	CASRASGNFWETQYF	TGTGCCAGCCGGGCTAGCGGGAATTTCTGGGAGACCCAGTACTTC
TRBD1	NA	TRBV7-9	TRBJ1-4	CASSKGQGGEKLFF	TGTGCCAGCAGCAAGGGACAGGGTGGGGAAAAACTGTTTTTT
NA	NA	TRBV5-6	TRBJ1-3	CASSLGLGGQFGNTIYF	TGTGCCAGCAGCTTGGGTCTCGGGGGGCAATTCGGAAACACCATATATTTT
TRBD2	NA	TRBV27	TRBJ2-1	CASSLVGGPGNEQFF	TGTGCCAGCAGTTTAGTGGGAGGGCCGGGCAATGAGCAGTTCTTC
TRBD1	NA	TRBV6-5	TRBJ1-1	CASSSPGTGEIAFF	TGTGCCAGCAGTTCCCCCGGGACAGGGGAGATAGCTTTCTTT
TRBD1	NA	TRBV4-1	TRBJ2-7	CASSQPGQGTYEQYF	TGCGCCAGCAGCCAGCCGGGACAGGGGACCTACGAGCAGTACTTC
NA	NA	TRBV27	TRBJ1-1	CASRSGARTEAFF	TGTGCCAGCAGGTCAGGGGCAAGGACTGAAGCTTTCTTT
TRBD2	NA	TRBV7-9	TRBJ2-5	CASSLRTSGVKETQYF	TGTGCCAGCAGCTTAAGGACTAGCGGGGTGAAAGAGACCCAGTACTTC
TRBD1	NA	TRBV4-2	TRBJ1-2	CASSQQGDYGYTF	TGTGCCAGCAGCCAGCAGGGGGACTATGGCTACACCTTC
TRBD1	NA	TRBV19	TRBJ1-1	CASHPGTDNTEAFF	TGTGCCTCCCACCCCGGGACAGATAACACTGAAGCTTTCTTT
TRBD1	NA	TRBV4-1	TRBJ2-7	CASSWTGLSSYEQYF	TGCGCCAGCAGCTGGACAGGCCTATCATCCTACGAGCAGTACTTC
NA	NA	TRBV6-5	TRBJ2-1	CASSWGLEQFF	TGTGCCAGCAGTTGGGGACTCGAGCAGTTCTTC
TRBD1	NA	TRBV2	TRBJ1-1	CASSEGDRGRFTEAFF	TGTGCCAGCAGTGAAGGGGACAGGGGGCGATTCACTGAAGCTTTCTTT
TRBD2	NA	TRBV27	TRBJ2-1	CASSFRSSGRSGSSYNEQFF	TGTGCCAGCAGTTTCAGGTCTAGCGGGAGATCGGGGAGCTCCTACAATGAGCAGTTCTTC
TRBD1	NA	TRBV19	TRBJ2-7	CASSKLRDSSYEQYF	TGTGCCAGTAGTAAGCTCCGGGACAGCTCCTACGAGCAGTACTTC
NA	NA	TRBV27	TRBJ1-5	CASSLNGGGNQPQHF	TGTGCCAGCAGTTTAAACGGAGGTGGGAATCAGCCCCAGCATTTT
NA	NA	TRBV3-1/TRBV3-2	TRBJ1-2	CASSQEGSLANYGYTF	TGTGCCAGCAGCCAAGAGGGGAGCTTAGCTAACTATGGCTACACCTTC
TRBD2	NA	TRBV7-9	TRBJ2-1	CASSLSGSGVEQFF	TGTGCCAGCAGCTTAAGCGGGAGTGGAGTTGAGCAGTTCTTC
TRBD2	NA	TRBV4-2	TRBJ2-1	CASSPGLAGGRNEQFF	TGTGCCAGCAGTCCCGGACTAGCGGGAGGAAGAAATGAGCAGTTCTTC
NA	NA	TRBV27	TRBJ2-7	CASSFDSSSYEQYF	TGTGCCAGCAGTTTTGACTCAAGCTCCTACGAGCAGTACTTC
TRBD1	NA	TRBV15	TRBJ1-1	CATSRRTTGVEAFF	TGTGCCACCAGCAGACGTACGACAGGGGTCGAAGCTTTCTTT